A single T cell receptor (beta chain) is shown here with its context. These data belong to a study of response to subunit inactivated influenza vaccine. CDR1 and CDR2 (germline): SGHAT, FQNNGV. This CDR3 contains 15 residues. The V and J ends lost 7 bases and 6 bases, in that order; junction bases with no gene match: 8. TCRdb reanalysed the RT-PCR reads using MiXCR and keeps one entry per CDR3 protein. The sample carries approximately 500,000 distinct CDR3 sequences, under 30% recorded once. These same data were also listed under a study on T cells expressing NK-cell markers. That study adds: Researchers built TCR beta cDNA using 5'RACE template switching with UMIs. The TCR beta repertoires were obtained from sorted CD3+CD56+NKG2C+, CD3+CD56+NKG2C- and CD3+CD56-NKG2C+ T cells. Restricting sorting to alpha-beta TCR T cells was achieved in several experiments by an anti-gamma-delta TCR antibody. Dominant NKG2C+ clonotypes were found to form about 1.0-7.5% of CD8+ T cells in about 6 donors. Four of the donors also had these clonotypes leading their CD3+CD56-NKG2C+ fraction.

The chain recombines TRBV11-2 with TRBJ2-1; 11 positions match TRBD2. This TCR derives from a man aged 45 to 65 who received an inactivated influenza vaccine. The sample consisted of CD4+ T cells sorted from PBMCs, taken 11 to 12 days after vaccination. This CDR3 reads CASTQALAGANEQFF. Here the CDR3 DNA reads TGTGCCAGCACCCAGGCACTAGCGGGAGCCAATGAGCAGTTCTTC.